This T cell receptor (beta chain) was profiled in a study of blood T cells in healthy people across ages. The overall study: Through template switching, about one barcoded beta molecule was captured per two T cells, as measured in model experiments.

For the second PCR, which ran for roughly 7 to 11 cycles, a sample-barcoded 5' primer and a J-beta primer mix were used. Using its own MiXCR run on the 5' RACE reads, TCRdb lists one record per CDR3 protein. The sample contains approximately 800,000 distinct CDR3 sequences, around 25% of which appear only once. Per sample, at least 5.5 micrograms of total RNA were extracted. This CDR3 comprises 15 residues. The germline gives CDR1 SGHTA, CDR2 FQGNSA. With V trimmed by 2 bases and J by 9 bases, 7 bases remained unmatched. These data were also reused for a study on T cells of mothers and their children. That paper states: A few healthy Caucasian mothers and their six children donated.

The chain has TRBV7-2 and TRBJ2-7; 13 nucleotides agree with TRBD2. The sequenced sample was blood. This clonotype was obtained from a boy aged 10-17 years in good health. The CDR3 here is CASSLNGLAGAVQYF. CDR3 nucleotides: TGTGCCAGCAGCTTAAACGGACTAGCGGGAGCCGTGCAGTACTTC.